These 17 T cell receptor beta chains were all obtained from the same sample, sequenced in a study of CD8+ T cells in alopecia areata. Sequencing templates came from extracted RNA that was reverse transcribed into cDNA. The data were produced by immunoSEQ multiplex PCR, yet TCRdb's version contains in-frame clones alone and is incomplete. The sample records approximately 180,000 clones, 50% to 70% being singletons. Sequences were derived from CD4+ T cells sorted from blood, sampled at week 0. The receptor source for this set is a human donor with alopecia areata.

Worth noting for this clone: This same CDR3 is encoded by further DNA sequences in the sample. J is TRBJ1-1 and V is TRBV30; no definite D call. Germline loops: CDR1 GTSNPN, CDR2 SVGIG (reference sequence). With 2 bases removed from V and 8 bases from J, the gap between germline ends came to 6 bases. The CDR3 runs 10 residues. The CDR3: CAWSRSEAFF. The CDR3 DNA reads TGTGCCTGGAGTCGGAGCGAAGCTTTCTTT.

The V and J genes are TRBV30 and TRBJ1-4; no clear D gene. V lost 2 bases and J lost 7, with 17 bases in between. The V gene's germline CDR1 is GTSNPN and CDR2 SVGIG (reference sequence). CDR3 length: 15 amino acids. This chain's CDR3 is CAWSPAFGEVEKLFF. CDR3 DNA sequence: TGTGCCTGGAGTCCGGCTTTCGGCGAGGTTGAAAAACTGTTTTTT.

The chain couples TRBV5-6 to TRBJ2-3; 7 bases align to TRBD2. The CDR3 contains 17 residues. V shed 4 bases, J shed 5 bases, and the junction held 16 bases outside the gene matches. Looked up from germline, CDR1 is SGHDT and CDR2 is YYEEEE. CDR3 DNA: TGTGCCAGCAGCCTGGACGGACTAGGCGGGGAAGTAGATACGCAGTATTTT. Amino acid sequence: CASSLDGLGGEVDTQYF.

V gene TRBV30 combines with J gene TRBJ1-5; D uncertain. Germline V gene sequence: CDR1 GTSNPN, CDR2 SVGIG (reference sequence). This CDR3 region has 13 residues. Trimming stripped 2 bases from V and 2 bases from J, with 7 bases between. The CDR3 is CAWSNGGNQPQHF. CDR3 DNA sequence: TGTGCCTGGAGTAACGGAGGCAATCAGCCCCAGCATTTT.

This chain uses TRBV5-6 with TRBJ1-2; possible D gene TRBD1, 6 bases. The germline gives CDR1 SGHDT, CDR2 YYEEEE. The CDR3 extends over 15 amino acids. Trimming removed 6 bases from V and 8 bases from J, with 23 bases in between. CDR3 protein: CASNLVQGPKDGYTF. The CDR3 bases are TGTGCCAGCAACCTTGTACAGGGTCCTAAGGACGGCTACACCTTC.

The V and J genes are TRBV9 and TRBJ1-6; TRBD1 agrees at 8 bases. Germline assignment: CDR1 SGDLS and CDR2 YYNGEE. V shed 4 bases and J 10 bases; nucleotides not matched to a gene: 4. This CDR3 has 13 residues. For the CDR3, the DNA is TGTGCCAGCAGCCCAGACAGGGGATCACCCCTCCACTTT. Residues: CASSPDRGSPLHF.

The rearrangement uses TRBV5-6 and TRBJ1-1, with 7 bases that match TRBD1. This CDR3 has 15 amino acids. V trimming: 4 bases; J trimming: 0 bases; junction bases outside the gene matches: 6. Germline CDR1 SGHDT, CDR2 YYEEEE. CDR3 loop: CASSGYRGLNTEAFF. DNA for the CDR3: TGTGCCAGCAGCGGATACAGGGGTTTGAACACTGAAGCTTTCTTT.

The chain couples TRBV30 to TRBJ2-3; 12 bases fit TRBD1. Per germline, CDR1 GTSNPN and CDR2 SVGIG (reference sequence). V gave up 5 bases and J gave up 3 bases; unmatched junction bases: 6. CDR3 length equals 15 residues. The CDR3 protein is CAWLRDRGRTDTQYF. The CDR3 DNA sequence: TGTGCCTGGTTACGGGACAGGGGGCGAACAGATACGCAGTATTTT.

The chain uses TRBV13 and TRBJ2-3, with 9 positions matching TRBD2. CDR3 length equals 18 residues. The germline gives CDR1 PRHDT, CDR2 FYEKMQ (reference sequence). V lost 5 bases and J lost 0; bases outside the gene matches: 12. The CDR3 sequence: CASSHLAGIPPSTDTQYF. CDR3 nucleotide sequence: TGTGCCAGCAGCCATCTAGCGGGGATCCCCCCTAGCACAGATACGCAGTATTTT. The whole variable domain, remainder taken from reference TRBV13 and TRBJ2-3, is AAGVIQSPRHLIKEKRETATLKCYPIPRHDTVYWYQQGPGQDPQFLISFYEKMQSDKGSIPDRFSAQQFSDYHSELNMSSLELGDSALYFCASSHLAGIPPSTDTQYFGPGTRLTVL.

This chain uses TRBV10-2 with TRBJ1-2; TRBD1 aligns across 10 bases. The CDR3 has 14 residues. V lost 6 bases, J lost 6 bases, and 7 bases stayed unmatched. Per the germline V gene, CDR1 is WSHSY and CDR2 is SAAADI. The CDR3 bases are TGCGCCAGCAGCCAGACAGGGGGCGAGGATGGCTACACCTTC. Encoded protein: CASSQTGGEDGYTF.

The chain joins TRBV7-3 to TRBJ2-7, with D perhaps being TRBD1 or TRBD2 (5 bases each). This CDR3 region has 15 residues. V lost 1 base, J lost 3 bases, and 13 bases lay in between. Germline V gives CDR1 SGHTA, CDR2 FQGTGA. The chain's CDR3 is CASSLSGQGNYEQYF. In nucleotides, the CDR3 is TGTGCCAGCAGCTTAAGCGGGCAGGGAAACTACGAGCAGTACTTC.

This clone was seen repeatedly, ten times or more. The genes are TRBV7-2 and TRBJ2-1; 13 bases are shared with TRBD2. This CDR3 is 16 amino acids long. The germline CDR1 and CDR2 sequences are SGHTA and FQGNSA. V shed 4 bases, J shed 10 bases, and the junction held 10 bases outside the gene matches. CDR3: CASSSMGLAGRGEQFF. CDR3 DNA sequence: TGTGCCAGCAGCTCAATGGGACTAGCGGGACGAGGCGAGCAGTTCTTC.

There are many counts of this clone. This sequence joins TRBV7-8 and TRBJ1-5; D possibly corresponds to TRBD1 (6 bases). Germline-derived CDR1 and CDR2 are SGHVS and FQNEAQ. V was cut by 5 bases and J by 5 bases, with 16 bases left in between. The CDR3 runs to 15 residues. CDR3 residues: CASSVTGMRDQPQHF. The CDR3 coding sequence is TGTGCCAGCAGCGTGACAGGTATGCGCGATCAGCCCCAGCATTTT.

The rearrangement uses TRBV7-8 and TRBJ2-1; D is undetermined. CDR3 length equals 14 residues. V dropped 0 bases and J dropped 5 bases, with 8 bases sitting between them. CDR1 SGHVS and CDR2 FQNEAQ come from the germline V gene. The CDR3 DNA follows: TGTGCCAGCAGCTTAGCCAGGCGAGACAATGAGCAGTTCTTC. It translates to CASSLARRDNEQFF.

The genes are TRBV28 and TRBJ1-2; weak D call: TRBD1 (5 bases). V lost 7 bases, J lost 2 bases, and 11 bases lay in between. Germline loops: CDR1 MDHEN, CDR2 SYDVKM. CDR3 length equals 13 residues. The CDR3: CASTWGRNYGYTF. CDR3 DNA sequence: TGTGCCAGCACCTGGGGCAGGAACTATGGCTACACCTTC.

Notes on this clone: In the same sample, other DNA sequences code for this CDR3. In DNA form, the CDR3 reads TGTGCCAGCAGTGAGGGGGAGACCCAGTACTTC. Translating it yields CASSEGETQYF. V usage is TRBV2 and J usage is TRBJ2-5; D remains ambiguous. V was pared by 3 bases and J by 5 bases, with 4 bases between. The CDR3 is made up of 11 amino acids. The germline gives CDR1 SNHLY, CDR2 FYNNEI.

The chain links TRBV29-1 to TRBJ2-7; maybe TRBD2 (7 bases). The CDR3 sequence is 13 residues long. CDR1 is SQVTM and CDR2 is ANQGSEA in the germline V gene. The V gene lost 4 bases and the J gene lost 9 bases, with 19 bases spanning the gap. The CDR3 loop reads CSVVGGQTLRQYF. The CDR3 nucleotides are TGCAGCGTTGTGGGGGGGCAGACTCTCCGGCAGTACTTC.